Listed below are T cell receptor beta chains from one sample, sequenced in a study of T cells in tuberculosis. Repertoires were generated with immunoSEQ multiplex PCR, while TCRdb's copy carries only in-frame clones and drops some. The sample records approximately 30,000 clones, roughly 87% being singletons. This specimen consisted of PBMCs, obtained at tuberculosis diagnosis. Source of these receptors: an adult with tuberculosis. Each CDR3 is given with its conserved first and last residue. D genes are given only for firm matches. Clone size is given for some rows only: seen once, a few or many times, or a class if the clone is expanded.

j_call v_call cdr3_length clone_size d_call cdr3_nt cdr3_aa
TRBJ1-1 TRBV6-5 13 . . TGTGCCAGCAGCCCTTCAGGGAGGACTGAAGCTTTCTTT CASSPSGRTEAFF
TRBJ2-7 TRBV5-1 14 few . TGCGCCAGCAGCAGCGGGACACCATCCTACGAGCAGTACTTC CASSSGTPSYEQYF
TRBJ1-1 TRBV6-5 14 . TRBD1 TGTGCCAGCAGTAGGGGGACAGAGAACACTGAAGCTTTCTTT CASSRGTENTEAFF
TRBJ2-3 TRBV27 17 . TRBD2 TGTGCCAGCAGTCCCCAATTTGCGGGGGGACTCACAGATACGCAGTATTTT CASSPQFAGGLTDTQYF
TRBJ2-1 TRBV4-3 16 . . TGCGCCAGCAGCCAAGATGGACAGAGCTCCTACAATGAGCAGTTCTTC CASSQDGQSSYNEQFF
TRBJ2-2 TRBV5-5 18 . TRBD2 TGTGCCAGCAGCTTGGACGTGAGCGGGAGGGCACACACCGGGGAGCTGTTTTTT CASSLDVSGRAHTGELFF
TRBJ2-7 TRBV18 16 once TRBD1 TGTGCCAGCTCACCGTCCGGACAGGCTGACCCCTACGAGCAGTACTTC CASSPSGQADPYEQYF
TRBJ1-4 TRBV5-1 13 once . TGCGCCAGCAGCTTGGGGCAGGGTCGAAAACTGTTTTTT CASSLGQGRKLFF
TRBJ1-2 TRBV2 13 . . TGTGCCAGCAGTCAACAGGGAATCTATGGCTACACCTTC CASSQQGIYGYTF
TRBJ2-2 TRBV4-3 14 . TRBD1 TGCGCCAGCAGCCAACTCAGGGACAGGGGGGAGCTGTTTTTT CASSQLRDRGELFF
TRBJ1-6 TRBV18 15 few . TGTGCCAGCTCACCAGCAGCAGGGGCTGATTCACCCCTCCACTTT CASSPAAGADSPLHF
TRBJ2-3 TRBV4-3 16 . TRBD2 TGCGCCAGCAGCCAAGAGGGCGGGGGATTTACAGATACGCAGTATTTT CASSQEGGGFTDTQYF
TRBJ2-3 TRBV15 13 . TRBD2 TGTGCCACCAGCGGACTAGCCACAGATACGCAGTATTTT CATSGLATDTQYF
TRBJ2-3 TRBV7-9 15 . . TGTGCCAGCAGCTCTACCATCGGGTTGACAGATACGCAGTATTTT CASSSTIGLTDTQYF
TRBJ2-7 TRBV11-2 14 . . TGTGCCAGCAGCGCAGACAGGCGGAGCGACGAGCAGTACTTC CASSADRRSDEQYF
TRBJ2-3 TRBV28 15 few . TGTGCCAGCAGCGATGGGACCGCGGGAACAGATACGCAGTATTTT CASSDGTAGTDTQYF
TRBJ2-3 TRBV10-1 14 . TRBD2 TGCGCCAGCAGTGAGTCGATAGTACCGGGAGGCTCGTATTTT CASSESIVPGGSYF
TRBJ1-1 TRBV30 13 . . TGTGCCTGGCACTCTTATTCATGGAGTGAAGCTTTCTTT CAWHSYSWSEAFF
TRBJ1-5 TRBV2 14 few . TGTGCCAGCAGTGATCGTCAGGGCCGTCAGCCCCAGCATTTT CASSDRQGRQPQHF